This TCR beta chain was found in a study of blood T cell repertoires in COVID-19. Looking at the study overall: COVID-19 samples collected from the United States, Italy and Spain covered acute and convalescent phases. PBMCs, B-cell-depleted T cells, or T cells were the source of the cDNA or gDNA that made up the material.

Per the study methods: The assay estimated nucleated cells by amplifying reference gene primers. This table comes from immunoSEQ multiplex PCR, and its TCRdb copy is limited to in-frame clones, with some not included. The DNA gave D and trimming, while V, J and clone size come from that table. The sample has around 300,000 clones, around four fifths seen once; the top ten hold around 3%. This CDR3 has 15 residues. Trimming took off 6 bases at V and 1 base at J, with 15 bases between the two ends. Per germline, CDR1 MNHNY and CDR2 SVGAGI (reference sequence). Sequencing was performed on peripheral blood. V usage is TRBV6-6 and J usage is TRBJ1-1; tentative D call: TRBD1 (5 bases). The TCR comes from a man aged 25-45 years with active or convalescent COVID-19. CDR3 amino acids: CASRQGRGRNTEAFF. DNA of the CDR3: TGTGCCAGCAGACAAGGACGGGGGAGGAACACTGAAGCTTTCTTT.